This T cell receptor beta chain was identified during a study of T cell responses to AZD1222 COVID-19 vaccine. Study results and limitations: Spike was spanned by vaccine-associated CD4 TCRs, with dominance at 160-218 and 743-854. Breadth and depth of Spike-specific TCRs rose after two AZD1222 doses. Researchers took repertoire samples only after the peak T cell response had come. Reportedly, nearly half the spike-specific TCRs target unmutated variant regions.

Germline V gene data show CDR1 as MDHEN and CDR2 as SYDVKM. Losses at the gene ends were 4 bases for V and 3 bases for J; bases not matched to a gene: 5. The CDR3 runs to 14 residues. Assay: immunoSEQ multiplex PCR; the TCRdb copy retains only in-frame clones and omits some. This table has some 150,000 clones, 92% appearing once. With respect to this clone: Antigen unknown.

The chain links TRBV28 to TRBJ1-2, with 7 positions matching TRBD1. The TCR originated in an adult in good health. This material consisted of peripheral blood, taken on day 0 of MenACWY control vaccination. CDR3 bases: TGTGCCAGCAGTTCCCGCGGGACAGACTATGGCTACACCTTC. Its translation: CASSSRGTDYGYTF.